This T cell receptor beta chain was identified in a study of blood T cell repertoires in COVID-19. Original handling: Amplification of reference gene primers provided the estimated nucleated cell counts. Assay used: immunoSEQ multiplex PCR; TCRdb lists only in-frame clones, some missing. Clone size and the V and J calls come from that table; the DNA yielded D and trimming. The sample has some 300,000 clones, more than 80% seen once. Germline V gene sequence: CDR1 SGHDT, CDR2 YYEEEE. The V segment lost 4 bases and the J segment 4 bases; nucleotides outside the gene matches: 17. The length of the CDR3 is 19 residues.

The source of this sequence is a woman aged 50 to 60 with COVID-19, enrolled during active disease. The specimen sequenced was peripheral blood. This chain connects TRBV5-6 to TRBJ2-7; the match to TRBD2 covers 13 bases. The CDR3 DNA sequence: TGTGCCAGCAGCCCGGACCGGGGAGGAGGACTAGCGGGAGTATACGAGCAGTACTTC. Protein sequence: CASSPDRGGGLAGVYEQYF.